These 5 T cell receptor beta chains were all obtained from the same sample, sequenced in a study of blood T cell repertoires in COVID-19. Only in-frame clones appear in the TCRdb table, and some are missing; sequencing was by immunoSEQ multiplex PCR. The sample includes fewer than 150,000 clones, almost 90% of them seen just once. The sequencing input was peripheral blood. Receptors originate from a man between 50 and 59 years old with active or convalescent COVID-19.

In its sample, this clone was seen a few times. The genes are TRBV28 and TRBJ2-3; D is possibly TRBD1 (5 bases). Germline V CDR1 and CDR2: MDHEN, SYDVKM. This CDR3 comprises 13 residues. The V end was cut by 5 bases, the J end by 6 bases, with 12 bases between. Here the CDR3 reads CASSQISGDTQYF. The CDR3 DNA reads as TGTGCCAGCAGTCAAATCTCAGGGGATACGCAGTATTTT.

The V call is TRBV4-2, the J call TRBJ1-2; the D is unclear. The germline gives CDR1 LGHNA, CDR2 YNFKEQ. This CDR3 has 14 residues. Trimming took off 4 bases at V and 4 bases at J, with 13 bases between the two ends. The DNA for the CDR3 is TGTGCCAGCAGCCCTAGCTCTGAGAGCTATGGCTACACCTTC. Its protein is CASSPSSESYGYTF.

The chain joins TRBV5-1 to TRBJ1-4; D perhaps matches TRBD1 (6 bases). This CDR3 is 17 amino acids long. Germline CDR1 SGHRS, CDR2 YFSETQ. Between the trimmed V and J ends, which lost 0 bases and 2 bases, there was a span of 14 bases. DNA of the CDR3: TGCGCCAGCAGCTTGGTTCCCCAGGGGACGACTAATGAAAAACTGTTTTTT. This gives the protein CASSLVPQGTTNEKLFF. The full variable domain, its missing parts supplied by reference TRBV5-1 and TRBJ1-4, is KAGVTQTPRYLIKTRGQQVTLSCSPISGHRSVSWYQQTPGQGLQFLFEYFSETQRNKGNFPGRFSGRQFSNSRSEMNVSTLELGDSALYLCASSLVPQGTTNEKLFFGSGTQLSVL.

The chain combines TRBV10-3 with TRBJ2-1, with TRBD1 matching over 7 bases. The CDR3 is made up of 14 amino acids. The germline gives CDR1 ENHRY, CDR2 SYGVKD. Germline trimming cut 2 bases from V and 8 bases from J; bases unmatched to any gene: 6. This CDR3 is CAISEAGGIDEQFF. CDR3 DNA: TGTGCCATCAGTGAGGCAGGGGGAATCGATGAGCAGTTCTTC.

V usage is TRBV21-1 and J usage is TRBJ1-5. TRBV21-1 is labeled a pseudogene. The CDR3 spans 10 residues. Written as DNA, the CDR3 is TGTGCCAGCCTTAAAAAGCCCCAGCATTTT. Its protein product is CASLKKPQHF.